Presented here are 21 T cell receptor beta chains from one specimen sequenced in a study of T cell changes during pregnancy in multiple sclerosis. Sequenced by immunoSEQ multiplex PCR; TCRdb stores in-frame clones only, minus some. In the table there are 45,000 or so clones, around 90% of which are singletons. Material: CD8+ T cells from peripheral blood mononuclear cells, obtained after pregnancy. The receptors stem from a female donor in good health, enrolled as a control in a pregnancy study.

This chain uses TRBV7-9 with TRBJ1-1, with D unclear. The germline CDR1 and CDR2 sequences are SEHNR and FQNEAQ (reference sequence). The CDR3 contains 12 residues. V shed 1 base and J shed 7 bases, with 7 bases lying between them. The CDR3 coding sequence is TGTGCCAGCAGCTTAGATCGAGGTGAAGCTTTCTTT. Translation: CASSLDRGEAFF.

CDR3 nucleotides: TGTGCCAGCAGTGATGGGCAGGGAAACGAAAAACTGTTTTTT. Translation gives CASSDGQGNEKLFF. The chain couples TRBV6-4 to TRBJ1-4; weak D call: TRBD1 (5 bases). Germline V gene data show CDR1 as MRHNA and CDR2 as SNTAGT. Trimming pared 3 bases from V and 8 bases from J, leaving 13 bases between. The CDR3 totals 14 residues.

This sequence joins TRBV7-2 and TRBJ1-2; 7 nucleotides align to TRBD1. The CDR3 runs to 15 residues. The J segment lost 6 bases and the V segment lost 1 base, leaving 8 bases of the junction unmatched. The germline V gene encodes CDR1 SGHTA and CDR2 FQGNSA. The CDR3: CASSLGGTAFDGYTF. CDR3 nucleotide sequence: TGTGCCAGCAGCTTAGGGGGGACAGCCTTCGATGGCTACACCTTC.

V and J are TRBV2 and TRBJ2-1; TRBD1 matches at 9 bases. The J segment lost 7 bases and the V segment lost 9 bases, leaving 10 bases of the junction unmatched. The CDR3 consists of 14 residues. Germline CDR1 SNHLY, CDR2 FYNNEI. Here the CDR3 reads CASLQDRGFNEQFF. As DNA, the CDR3 is TGTGCCAGTCTCCAGGACAGGGGTTTTAATGAGCAGTTCTTC.

The CDR3 here is CASSPTGVGSWAFF. CDR3 bases: TGTGCCAGCAGCCCGACAGGGGTCGGTTCTTGGGCTTTCTTT. The chain combines TRBV28 with TRBJ1-1, with TRBD1 matching over 8 bases. The CDR3 loop spans 14 amino acids. Germline loops: CDR1 MDHEN, CDR2 SYDVKM. The junction had 14 bases not matched to a gene; V was cut back by 6 bases and J by 11 bases.

In its sample, this clone was seen once. The chain couples TRBV29-1 to TRBJ1-4; the D is unclear. V was pared by 7 bases and J by 5 bases, with 23 bases between. Looked up from germline, CDR1 is SQVTM and CDR2 is ANQGSEA. This CDR3 region has 16 residues. The CDR3 protein is CSGMGQASPGNEKLFF. The CDR3 region has the DNA TGCAGCGGAATGGGTCAGGCTTCCCCGGGGAATGAAAAACTGTTTTTT.

V and J are TRBV11-2 and TRBJ1-2; D might be TRBD1 (6 bases). This CDR3 is 17 amino acids long. CDR1 and CDR2 from the germline V gene are SGHAT and FQNNGV. Trimming took 1 base from V and 0 from J, leaving 15 bases between them. CDR3 loop: CASSLVGQSVTNYGYTF. The CDR3 DNA reads as TGTGCCAGCAGCTTAGTCGGACAGTCCGTTACTAACTATGGCTACACCTTC.

The chain has TRBV7-9 and TRBJ1-2, with 9 bases identical to TRBD1. CDR1 and CDR2 from the germline V gene are SEHNR and FQNEAQ (reference sequence). The V segment lost 7 bases and the J segment 7 bases; nucleotides outside the gene matches: 10. CDR3 length equals 14 residues. CDR3 sequence: CASTPQGAVGGYTF. CDR3 nucleotides: TGTGCCAGCACCCCACAGGGGGCAGTTGGTGGCTACACCTTC.

The gene calls are TRBV4-3 and TRBJ2-1, with 7 bases aligning to TRBD2. The germline V gene encodes CDR1 LGHNA and CDR2 YSLEER. The CDR3 totals 16 residues. Unmatched junction bases numbered 5, after V lost 0 bases and J lost 3 bases. The CDR3 loop is CASSQDLVAGYNEQFF. The CDR3 DNA sequence: TGCGCCAGCAGCCAAGATTTGGTAGCGGGCTACAATGAGCAGTTCTTC.

The chain has TRBV11-2 and TRBJ2-7, with D tentatively TRBD1 (6 bases). The CDR3 is made up of 15 amino acids. Between the trimmed V and J ends, which lost 5 bases and 2 bases, there was a span of 16 bases. Looked up from germline, CDR1 is SGHAT and CDR2 is FQNNGV. CDR3 amino acids: CASSATGKEAYEQYF. In DNA form, the CDR3 reads TGTGCCAGCAGCGCAACAGGGAAGGAGGCCTACGAGCAGTACTTC.

This chain connects TRBV4-3 to TRBJ1-2; 9 bases are a match to TRBD1. The CDR3 is 16 residues long. The germline CDR1 and CDR2 sequences are LGHNA and YSLEER. V shed 0 bases, J shed 3 bases, and the junction held 5 bases outside the gene matches. The CDR3 sequence is CASSQDFWDRDYGYTF. CDR3 sequence (DNA): TGCGCCAGCAGCCAAGATTTTTGGGACAGGGACTATGGCTACACCTTC.

This chain links TRBV6-1 with TRBJ2-1, with 10 bases matching TRBD2. In germline, CDR1 is MNHNS, CDR2 SASEGT. This CDR3 is 14 amino acids long. V trimming: 7 bases; J trimming: 4 bases; junction bases outside the gene matches: 4. CDR3 bases: TGTGCCAGCATATTAGCGGGGGGTTACAATGAGCAGTTCTTC. This encodes CASILAGGYNEQFF.

The chain employs TRBV6-5 and TRBJ2-7, with D tentatively TRBD1 (6 bases). The V and J ends lost 2 bases and 2 bases respectively, with 13 bases between them. CDR3 length: 15 amino acids. Germline V gene data show CDR1 as MNHEY and CDR2 as SVGAGI. The CDR3 coding sequence is TGTGCCAGCAGTTACGAGCCAGGGGCCACCTACGAGCAGTACTTC. Translation gives CASSYEPGATYEQYF.

The V gene is TRBV19, the J gene TRBJ1-1; TRBD1 matches at 10 bases. This CDR3 is 15 amino acids long. V shed 5 bases and J 2 bases; nucleotides not matched to a gene: 5. Germline CDR1 reads LNHDA; CDR2 reads SQIVND (reference sequence). This CDR3 reads CASSSGQGGNTEAFF. CDR3 bases: TGTGCCAGTAGTTCCGGACAGGGGGGAAACACTGAAGCTTTCTTT.

This clone appeared once. J is TRBJ2-7 and V is TRBV9, with a tentative D call TRBD1 (6 bases). The CDR3 runs 15 residues. The germline gives CDR1 SGDLS, CDR2 YYNGEE. Trimming left V 3 bases short and J 2 bases short, with 15 bases between. The CDR3 bases are TGTGCCAGCAGCGCCGGACAGAAGATTACCTACGAGCAGTACTTC. Its protein product is CASSAGQKITYEQYF.

This clone has just one count. This chain links TRBV27 with TRBJ2-7, with 8 bases lining up with TRBD2. Germline values: CDR1 MNHEY, CDR2 SMNVEV (reference sequence). V shed 7 bases and J 0 bases; nucleotides not matched to a gene: 11. The CDR3 is 16 residues long. This CDR3 reads CASTHWTGGSSYEQYF. As DNA, the CDR3 is TGTGCCAGCACCCATTGGACGGGAGGGTCCTCCTACGAGCAGTACTTC.

The chain employs TRBV28 and TRBJ1-2; TRBD1 aligns across 7 bases. This CDR3 comprises 15 residues. Germline V gene lookup returns CDR1 MDHEN and CDR2 SYDVKM. The ends lost 6 bases at V and 8 bases at J; junction bases unmatched: 15. The DNA for the CDR3 is TGTGCCAGCAGGCCCCCCTGGGACAGCCCTAAGGGCTACACCTTC. Its protein is CASRPPWDSPKGYTF.

The chain employs TRBV30 and TRBJ1-1, with D hard to call. CDR3 length: 14 amino acids. Germline CDR1 and CDR2: GTSNPN and SVGIG (reference sequence). The ends were cut back, 0 bases at V and 5 bases at J, with 13 bases in the middle. CDR3 nucleotide sequence: TGTGCCTGGAGTGTAGAACCCCCCAGGACTGAAGCTTTCTTT. Its translation: CAWSVEPPRTEAFF.

The chain uses TRBV9 and TRBJ2-1; 9 bases are shared with TRBD2. The junction had 4 bases not matched to a gene; V was cut back by 0 bases and J by 6 bases. The CDR3 has 15 residues. Germline V lookup: CDR1 SGDLS, CDR2 YYNGEE. The CDR3 nucleotides read TGTGCCAGCAGCGTAGAGGGTAGCGGGGGCAATGAGCAGTTCTTC. It is translated as CASSVEGSGGNEQFF.

The gene calls are TRBV9 and TRBJ2-6; tentative D call: TRBD2 (5 bases). The ends were cut back, 0 bases at V and 2 bases at J, with 6 bases in the middle. This CDR3 is built from 15 residues. Germline-derived CDR1 and CDR2 are SGDLS and YYNGEE. Written as DNA, the CDR3 is TGTGCCAGCAGCGTAGGAGGGACTGGGGCCAACGTCCTGACTTTC. The encoded protein is CASSVGGTGANVLTF.

This clone is a singleton in its sample. The CDR3 bases are TGTGCCAGCAGCAGCGGTAGCGGGGCCTCCGGGTCGTCTTACGAGCAGTACTTC. This encodes CASSSGSGASGSSYEQYF. The V call is TRBV4-2, the J call TRBJ2-7; 8 bases align to TRBD2. V was pared by 5 bases and J by 4 bases, with 19 bases of the junction left unmatched. Germline CDR1 and CDR2: LGHNA and YNFKEQ. This CDR3 is built from 18 residues.